This T cell receptor beta chain was retrieved from a study of CD8+CD57+ T cells in acquired aplastic anemia. Study-level background: Sorted CD4+ and CD8+ cells gave an average of roughly 3 ug of DNA. Healthy CD8+ samples averaged roughly 9.9 million reads. Whole-study findings and limits: Patients showed no significant difference from controls in CD8+ Simpson's diversity.

The study profiled TCR beta VDJ and CDR3 using genomic DNA as template. Using its own MiXCR run on the reads, TCRdb lists one record per CDR3 protein. The repertoire has tens of thousands of distinct CDR3 sequences, around 42% of them found once; the top ten carry 60% to 75%. This clonotype was found a few times. Antigen unknown. There are 14 residues in the CDR3. Looked up from germline, CDR1 is LNHNV and CDR2 is YYDKDF (reference sequence). The V and J ends lost 5 bases and 2 bases respectively, with 12 bases between them. The specimen was sorted CD4+, CD8+, or CD8+CD57+ T cells (not recorded which) from PBMCs. V is TRBV15 and J is TRBJ1-2; D not resolved. This clonotype was sampled from a human donor in good health, serving as a control. The CDR3 DNA is TGTGCCACCAGCGGTCGGACGGAGAACTATGGCTACACCTTC. This translates into CATSGRTENYGYTF.